The 2 T cell receptor beta chains below were found in one sample sequenced in a study of T cell responses to AZD1222 COVID-19 vaccine. Produced via immunoSEQ multiplex PCR; TCRdb's table is partial and in-frame only. The sample lists 130,000 to 150,000 clones, 91% occurring once. Sequencing used peripheral blood, obtained 28 days after the second AZD1222 dose. The receptors originated from an adult who received the AZD1222 COVID-19 vaccine.

V usage is TRBV5-6 and J usage is TRBJ2-1; D is unresolved. Trimming removed 1 base at V and 10 bases at J, with 9 bases between. This CDR3 spans 12 amino acids. Germline CDR1 and CDR2: SGHDT and YYEEEE. CDR3 coding DNA: TGTGCCAGCAGCTTGCAGATGAAGGAGCAGTTCTTC. Translation gives CASSLQMKEQFF. The variable domain in full, completed from reference TRBV5-6 and TRBJ2-1, reads DAGVTQSPTHLIKTRGQQVTLRCSPKSGHDTVSWYQQALGQGPQFIFQYYEEEERQRGNFPDRFSGHQFPNYSSELNVNALLLGDSALYLCASSLQMKEQFFGPGTRLTVL.

The V gene is TRBV3-1 (or the pseudogene TRBV3-2), the J gene TRBJ2-1; D is unclear. The V gene lost 0 bases and the J gene lost 6 bases, with 12 bases spanning the gap. The germline gives CDR1 LGHDT, CDR2 YNNKEL (reference sequence). The CDR3 consists of 15 residues. The CDR3, as DNA: TGTGCCAGCAGCCAAGAGGCTCCCGGCGGCAATGAGCAGTTCTTC. Translating it yields CASSQEAPGGNEQFF.